This T cell receptor beta chain was sequenced during a study of blood T cell repertoires in COVID-19. CDR1 is SGHKS and CDR2 is YYEKEE in the germline V gene (reference sequence). This CDR3 region has 13 residues. Unmatched junction bases numbered 2, after V lost 0 bases and J lost 6 bases. Clones were read by immunoSEQ multiplex PCR, and TCRdb kept only the in-frame ones, dropping some. The table lists nearly 250,000 clones, 65% to 90% of them singletons, with around 9.8% in the top ten. The chain has TRBV5-5 and TRBJ1-2, with 7 bases fitting TRBD1. Sequences were obtained from PBMCs or T cells enriched from blood (not recorded which). This clonotype originated in a woman in her forties or fifties with acute COVID-19. DNA of the CDR3: TGTGCCAGCAGCTTGGAAGGGGGCAATGGCTACACCTTC. Translating it yields CASSLEGGNGYTF.